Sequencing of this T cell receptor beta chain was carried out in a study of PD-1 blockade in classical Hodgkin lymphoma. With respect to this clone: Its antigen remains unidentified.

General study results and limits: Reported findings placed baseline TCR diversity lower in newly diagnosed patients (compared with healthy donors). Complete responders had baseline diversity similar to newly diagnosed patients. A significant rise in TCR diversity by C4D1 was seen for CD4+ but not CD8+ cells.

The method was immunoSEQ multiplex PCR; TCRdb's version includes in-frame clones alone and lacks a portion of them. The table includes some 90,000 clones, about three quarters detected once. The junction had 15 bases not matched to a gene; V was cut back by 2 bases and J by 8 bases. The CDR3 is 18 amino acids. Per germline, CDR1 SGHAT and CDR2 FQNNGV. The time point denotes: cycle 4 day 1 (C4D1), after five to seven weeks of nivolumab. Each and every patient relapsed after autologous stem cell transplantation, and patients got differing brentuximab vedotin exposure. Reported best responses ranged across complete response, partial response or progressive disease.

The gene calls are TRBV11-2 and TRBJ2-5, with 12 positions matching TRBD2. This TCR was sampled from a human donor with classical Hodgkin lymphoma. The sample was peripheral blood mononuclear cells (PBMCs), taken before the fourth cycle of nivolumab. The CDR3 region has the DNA TGTGCCAGCAGCTTAATCGCCCTAGCGGGGGGGGCCCCTGTAACCCAGTACTTC. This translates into CASSLIALAGGAPVTQYF.